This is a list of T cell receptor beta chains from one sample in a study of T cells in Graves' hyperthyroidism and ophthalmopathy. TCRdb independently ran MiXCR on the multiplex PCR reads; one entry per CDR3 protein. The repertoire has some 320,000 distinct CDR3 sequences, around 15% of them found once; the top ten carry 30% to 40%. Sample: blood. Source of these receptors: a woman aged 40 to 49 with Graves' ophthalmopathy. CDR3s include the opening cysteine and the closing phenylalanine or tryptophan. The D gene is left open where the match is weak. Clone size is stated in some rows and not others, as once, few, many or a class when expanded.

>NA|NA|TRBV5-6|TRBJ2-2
TGTGCCAGCAGCAGGAACTCGGGCGCCGGGGAGCTGTTTTTT
CASSRNSGAGELFF
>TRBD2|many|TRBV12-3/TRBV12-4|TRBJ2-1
TGTGCCACCAGAGCGGGAATCTTTCATGAGCAGTTCTTC
CATRAGIFHEQFF
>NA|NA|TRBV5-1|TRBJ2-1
TGCGCCAGCAGCTTGGAGAGGGCCTACAATGAGCAGTTCTTC
CASSLERAYNEQFF
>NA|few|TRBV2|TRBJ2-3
TGTGCCAGCAGGGTGCGAGGGGGCACAGATACGCAGTATTTT
CASRVRGGTDTQYF
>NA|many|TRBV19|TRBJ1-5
TGTGCCAGTAGTATAATCCCATCGGGGGGCGGACAGCCCCAGCATTTT
CASSIIPSGGGQPQHF
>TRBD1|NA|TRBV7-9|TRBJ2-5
TGTGCCAGCAGCTTGGGGACAGGGACCCAAGAGACCCAGTACTTC
CASSLGTGTQETQYF
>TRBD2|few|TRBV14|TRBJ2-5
TGTGCCAGCAGCCGAGGACTAGCGGGGCGGGTAGAGACCCAGTACTTC
CASSRGLAGRVETQYF
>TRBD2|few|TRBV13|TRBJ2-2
TGTGCCAGCAGCAAAGGACTAGCGGGAGGAGCCGGGGAGCTGTTTTTT
CASSKGLAGGAGELFF
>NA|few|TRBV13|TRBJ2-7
TGTGCCAGCAGCCCCGAACTAGACGACACCGAGCAGTACTTC
CASSPELDDTEQYF
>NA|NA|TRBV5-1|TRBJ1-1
TGCGCCAGCGTGGGTGGAGGGAACACTGAAGCTTTCTTT
CASVGGGNTEAFF
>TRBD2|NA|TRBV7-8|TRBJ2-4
TGTGCCAGCAGCTTAGAGGGACTAGCGGGTGACATTCAGTACTTC
CASSLEGLAGDIQYF
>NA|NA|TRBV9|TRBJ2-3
TGTGCCAGCAGCGACCGGACAGTCGGAAGCACAGATACGCAGTATTTT
CASSDRTVGSTDTQYF
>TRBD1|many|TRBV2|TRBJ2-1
TGTGCCAGCGACAGGGGCAATGAGCAGTTCTTC
CASDRGNEQFF
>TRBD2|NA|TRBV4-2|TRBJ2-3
TGTGCCAGCAGCCAGTTAGCGGGGGGGGTCTCTGCCACAGATACGCAGTATTTT
CASSQLAGGVSATDTQYF
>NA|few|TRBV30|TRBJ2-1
TGTGCCTGGAGTCTAAACCCCTCGAAGGGTTGGGAGCAGTTCTTC
CAWSLNPSKGWEQFF
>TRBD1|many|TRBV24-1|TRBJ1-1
TGTGCCACCAGTGATGGACAGGGGTCGAACACTGAAGCTTTCTTT
CATSDGQGSNTEAFF
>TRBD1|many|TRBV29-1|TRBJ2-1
TGCAGCGTTGAAGGTTACGGGACAGGGTACAATGAGCAGTTCTTC
CSVEGYGTGYNEQFF
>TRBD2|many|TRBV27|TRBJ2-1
TGTGCCAGCAGTCCCGGGACTAGAGGCAATGAGCAGTTCTTC
CASSPGTRGNEQFF
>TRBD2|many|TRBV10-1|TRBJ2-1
TGCGCCAGCAGTAGCGGGAAGTACAATGAGCAGTTCTTC
CASSSGKYNEQFF
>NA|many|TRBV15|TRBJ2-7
TGTGCCACCAGCAGAGATTTTGGCGTACTGAACTACGAGCAGTACTTC
CATSRDFGVLNYEQYF
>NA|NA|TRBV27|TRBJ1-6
TGTGCCAGCAATTACGCCCGTCCGGTTAATTCACCCCTCCACTTT
CASNYARPVNSPLHF
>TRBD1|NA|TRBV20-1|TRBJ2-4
TGCAGTGCTCCTCGGACAGGGGGGGGGGACATTCAGTACTTC
CSAPRTGGGDIQYF
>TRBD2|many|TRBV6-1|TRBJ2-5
TGTGCCAGCAGTGATGCCCTAGCGGGACGCTCAGAGACCCAGTACTTC
CASSDALAGRSETQYF
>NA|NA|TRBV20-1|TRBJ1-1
TGCAGTGCCAGAGGACAAAAGAACACTGAAGCTTTCTTT
CSARGQKNTEAFF
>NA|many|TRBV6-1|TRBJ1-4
TGTGCCAGCAGTCCCCAACCGGGAACTAATGAAAAACTGTTTTTT
CASSPQPGTNEKLFF